These 26 T cell receptor beta chains came from one sample sequenced in a study of blood T cell repertoires in COVID-19 (dated by TCRdb to 2018 to 2021). Library prep was done by the immunoSEQ multiplex PCR assay. Drawn from immuneACCESS, this table holds only the in-frame rearrangements with V and J called that TCRdb kept. Clones are partly lost; checked studies trace under half to an unresolved V gene and leave the rest unexplained. The sample has almost 400,000 clones on record, 80% to 90% of them singletons. The leading ten clones occupy 2% to 2.5% of the sample. The sample taken for sequencing was peripheral blood. All receptors come from a woman aged 60-70 years with COVID-19, enrolled during active disease.

The chain combines TRBV19 with TRBJ2-3, with 10 bases aligning to TRBD2. Per germline, CDR1 LNHDA and CDR2 SQIVND (reference sequence). CDR3 length: 15 residues. The ends lost 7 bases at V and 4 bases at J; junction bases unmatched: 8. DNA of the CDR3: TGTGCCAGTAAACGGACTAGCGGTTGGGCAGATACGCAGTATTTT. This gives the protein CASKRTSGWADTQYF.

This chain connects TRBV12-3 or TRBV12-4 to TRBJ1-5, with 7 bases that match TRBD1. The ends lost 6 bases at V and 4 bases at J; junction bases unmatched: 3. The CDR3 loop spans 13 amino acids. CDR3 nucleotide sequence: TGTGCCAGCAGGGGGACAGCAAATCAGCCCCAGCATTTT. Translated, it gives CASRGTANQPQHF.

About this clone: Within the sample, other DNA sequences also encode this same CDR3. The chain joins TRBV12-3 or TRBV12-4 to TRBJ1-1; no clear D. The CDR3 is 13 amino acids. V gave up 5 bases and J gave up 0 bases, with 7 bases separating them. The CDR3 DNA reads TGTGCCAGCAGTCTCCGGGTGAACACTGAAGCTTTCTTT. The encoded protein is CASSLRVNTEAFF.

This chain connects TRBV5-4 to TRBJ1-1, with D uncertain. Germline CDR1 reads SGHNT; CDR2 reads YYREEE (reference sequence). This CDR3 region has 15 residues. Trimming shortened V by 0 bases and J by 3 bases, and 12 bases separated the two germline ends. The CDR3 nucleotides are TGTGCCAGCAGCTTGGGAGGGTTAAAGGACACTGAAGCTTTCTTT. It yields the protein CASSLGGLKDTEAFF.

The chain joins TRBV5-4 to TRBJ1-5, with TRBD1 matching 8 bases. The ends lost 4 bases at V and 6 bases at J; junction bases unmatched: 6. CDR3 length equals 14 residues. Per germline, CDR1 SGHNT and CDR2 YYREEE (reference sequence). The CDR3, as DNA: TGTGCCAGCAGCCTACAGGGGGGAAGTCAGCCCCAGCATTTT. Translation gives CASSLQGGSQPQHF. The entire variable domain, with the rest obtained from reference TRBV5-4 and TRBJ1-5, is as follows: ETGVTQSPTHLIKTRGQQVTLRCSSQSGHNTVSWYQQALGQGPQFIFQYYREEENGRGNFPPRFSGLQFPNYSSELNVNALELDDSALYLCASSLQGGSQPQHFGDGTRLSIL.

This clone has only a few counts. This sequence joins TRBV5-4 and TRBJ1-1; 10 bases match TRBD1. The V segment lost 5 bases and the J segment 1 base; nucleotides outside the gene matches: 8. The CDR3 is 16 amino acids. CDR1 and CDR2 from the germline V gene are SGHNT and YYREEE (reference sequence). CDR3 in amino acids: CASRSVWDRGNTEAFF. Here the CDR3 DNA reads TGTGCCAGCAGATCGGTATGGGACAGGGGGAACACTGAAGCTTTCTTT. Full variable domain (remainder filled in from reference TRBV5-4 and TRBJ1-1): ETGVTQSPTHLIKTRGQQVTLRCSSQSGHNTVSWYQQALGQGPQFIFQYYREEENGRGNFPPRFSGLQFPNYSSELNVNALELDDSALYLCASRSVWDRGNTEAFFGQGTRLTVV.

This clone has only one observation. Other DNA sequences within the sample encode an identical CDR3. The CDR3 bases are TGCGCCAGCAGCTTGGTTTCGGGAAACAATGAGCAGTTCTTC. It is translated as CASSLVSGNNEQFF. J is TRBJ2-1 and V is TRBV5-1; D may be TRBD2 (5 bases). V was cut by 0 bases and J by 5 bases, with 9 bases left in between. The CDR3 is 14 amino acids. Germline CDR1 reads SGHRS; CDR2 reads YFSETQ.

This clone was seen just once. The chain recombines TRBV3-1 (or the pseudogene TRBV3-2) with TRBJ2-3; 9 bases align to TRBD2. Germline V gene data show CDR1 as LGHDT and CDR2 as YNNKEL (reference sequence). V gave up 1 base and J gave up 1 base; unmatched junction bases: 3. The CDR3 sequence is 16 residues long. CDR3 residues: CASSQGGLAGTDTQYF. The CDR3 DNA follows: TGTGCCAGCAGCCAAGGGGGACTAGCAGGCACAGATACGCAGTATTTT.

This chain uses TRBV4-2 with TRBJ2-2; 10 nucleotides match TRBD2. The CDR3 is made up of 15 amino acids. Germline V CDR1 and CDR2: LGHNA, YNFKEQ. V gave up 0 bases and J gave up 8 bases; unmatched junction bases: 3. The CDR3 DNA follows: TGTGCCAGCAGCCAAGATTTAGCGGGGGGAGGGGAGCTGTTTTTT. Translation: CASSQDLAGGGELFF.

The gene calls are TRBV11-3 and TRBJ2-5; 9 bases map to TRBD2. Germline V gives CDR1 SGHNT, CDR2 YENEEA. V shed 5 bases, J shed 4 bases, and the junction held 14 bases outside the gene matches. This CDR3 spans 17 amino acids. CDR3 sequence reads: CASSLGETSGPRETQYF. The CDR3 DNA reads as TGTGCCAGCAGCCTTGGGGAGACTAGCGGTCCCCGAGAGACCCAGTACTTC.

Written as DNA, the CDR3 is TGTGCCAGCAGTTTCCAGGGGTCCTACGAGCAGTACTTC. Residues: CASSFQGSYEQYF. This sequence joins TRBV28 and TRBJ2-7; D is perhaps TRBD1 (6 bases). The CDR3 has 13 amino acids. Germline loops: CDR1 MDHEN, CDR2 SYDVKM. Between the trimmed V and J ends, which lost 3 bases and 1 base, there was a span of 7 bases.

The chain couples TRBV6-6 to TRBJ1-5, with D possibly being TRBD1 (6 bases). This CDR3 has 16 residues. Looked up from germline, CDR1 is MNHNY and CDR2 is SVGAGI (reference sequence). V lost 0 bases to trimming and J lost 0 bases, with 9 bases between them. CDR3 loop: CASSYSGQLSNQPQHF. CDR3 in DNA: TGTGCCAGCAGTTACTCCGGACAGCTTAGCAATCAGCCCCAGCATTTT.

J is TRBJ1-2 and V is TRBV9; maybe TRBD1 (5 bases). The CDR3 length is 15 residues. V dropped 0 bases and J dropped 4 bases, with 13 bases sitting between them. Germline CDR1 is SGDLS and CDR2 is YYNGEE. CDR3 in amino acids: CASSVGPRGGYGYTF. CDR3 DNA sequence: TGTGCCAGCAGCGTAGGCCCCCGGGGGGGCTATGGCTACACCTTC.

With regard to this clone: The junction and the germline gene differ at one end; a read error may be behind it. The rearrangement links TRBV9 to TRBJ2-3; weak D call: TRBD1 (6 bases). The CDR3 spans 14 residues. Germline lookup yields CDR1 SGDLS and CDR2 YYNGEE. This chain's CDR3 is CASSAGGGTDTQYF. CDR3 nucleotides: TGTGCCAGCAGCGCCGGTGGGGGCACGGATACGCAGTATTTT.

The CDR3 DNA follows: TGTGCCAGCAGCAGCCGGGAAGACAATGAGCAGTTCTTC. Its translation: CASSSREDNEQFF. The V call is TRBV5-8, the J call TRBJ2-1, with a tentative D call TRBD2 (5 bases). V was trimmed by 4 bases and J by 5 bases, leaving 10 bases between them. Germline V gives CDR1 SGHTS, CDR2 YDEGEE. The CDR3 has 13 residues.

In this sample, this clone turned up a few times. The chain employs TRBV3-1 (or the pseudogene TRBV3-2) and TRBJ2-4, with D uncertain. The CDR3 loop spans 15 amino acids. The germline V and J ends were trimmed by 4 bases and 0 bases, with 10 bases remaining between them. Germline lookup yields CDR1 LGHDT and CDR2 YNNKEL (reference sequence). CDR3 amino acids: CASSPSGLAKNIQYF. As DNA, the CDR3 is TGTGCCAGCAGCCCGAGTGGGCTAGCCAAAAACATTCAGTACTTC.

The chain is built from TRBV5-4 and TRBJ2-3; 8 bases are a match to TRBD2. The V gene end was trimmed by 3 bases and the J gene end by 0 bases; junction bases not matched to a gene: 9. Germline CDR1 is SGHNT and CDR2 is YYREEE (reference sequence). The CDR3 has 17 residues. The CDR3 DNA follows: TGTGCCAGCAGCTATCGCTTAGCGGGGACTAGCACAGATACGCAGTATTTT. This translates into CASSYRLAGTSTDTQYF.

V gene TRBV19 combines with J gene TRBJ1-3; D ambiguous. V lost 10 bases and J lost 0, with 19 bases in between. CDR3 length: 16 amino acids. Per germline, CDR1 LNHDA and CDR2 SQIVND (reference sequence). This CDR3 reads CATTEGDFSSGNTIYF. The CDR3 DNA reads TGTGCCACCACAGAGGGCGACTTTAGCTCTGGAAACACCATATATTTT.

The V and J genes are TRBV7-9 and TRBJ1-6; a possible D gene is TRBD1 (5 bases). This CDR3 is built from 16 residues. Germline-derived CDR1 and CDR2 are SEHNR and FQNEAQ (reference sequence). V gave up 5 bases and J gave up 7 bases, with 18 bases separating them. The DNA of the CDR3 is TGTGCCAGCAGCCCTCCCCGGGGGATCGGGAATTCACCCCTCCACTTT. Translated: CASSPPRGIGNSPLHF.

Notes on this clone: One junction end does not reproduce the germline sequence, and a read error may be involved. J is TRBJ1-1 and V is TRBV7-3; 7 nucleotides line up with TRBD1. CDR1 SGHTA and CDR2 FQGTGA come from the germline V gene. CDR3 size: 15 residues. CDR3 DNA sequence: TGTGCCAGCAGCCTAACAAGGGGGCTGAGCACTGAAGCTTTCTTT. Residues: CASSLTRGLSTEAFF.

This rearrangement joins TRBV2 to TRBJ2-7; 7 bases match TRBD1. This CDR3 is 12 amino acids long. Germline CDR1 is SNHLY and CDR2 is FYNNEI. With 10 bases clipped from V and 1 base from J, the junction kept 4 bases outside the gene matches. This CDR3 is CATGTASYEQYF. The CDR3 DNA sequence: TGTGCCACTGGGACAGCTTCCTACGAGCAGTACTTC.

This chain joins TRBV19 and TRBJ1-6, with TRBD1 identical over 9 bases. The CDR3 runs 15 residues. With V trimmed by 6 bases and J by 6 bases, 6 bases remained unmatched. Per the germline V gene, CDR1 is LNHDA and CDR2 is SQIVND (reference sequence). The CDR3 bases are TGTGCCAGTAGGCCTACACAGGGGGCTAATTCACCCCTCCACTTT. As protein: CASRPTQGANSPLHF.

The chain carries TRBV5-1 and TRBJ1-1; possible D gene TRBD1, 6 bases. The CDR3 consists of 13 residues. With 2 bases removed from V and 6 bases from J, the gap between germline ends came to 11 bases. Germline CDR1 is SGHRS and CDR2 is YFSETQ. CDR3 DNA sequence: TGCGCCAGCAGCTTTGAAAAGGGGGCTGAAGCTTTCTTT. Its protein product is CASSFEKGAEAFF. Full variable domain (remainder filled in from reference TRBV5-1 and TRBJ1-1): KAGVTQTPRYLIKTRGQQVTLSCSPISGHRSVSWYQQTPGQGLQFLFEYFSETQRNKGNFPGRFSGRQFSNSRSEMNVSTLELGDSALYLCASSFEKGAEAFFGQGTRLTVV.

The CDR3 is CASSANTGDASYEQYF. CDR3 coding DNA: TGTGCCAGCAGCGCGAACACAGGGGACGCGTCCTACGAGCAGTACTTC. The V and J genes are TRBV7-9 and TRBJ2-7, with 7 bases identical to TRBD1. V lost 5 bases to trimming and J lost 1 base; unmatched junction nucleotides: 11. Germline V gene sequence: CDR1 SEHNR, CDR2 FQNEAQ (reference sequence). The CDR3 runs 16 residues.

The gene calls are TRBV7-2 and TRBJ2-1, with 10 bases matching TRBD2. The V gene end was trimmed by 5 bases and the J gene end by 2 bases; junction bases not matched to a gene: 3. From germline, CDR1 is SGHTA and CDR2 FQGNSA. There are 15 residues in the CDR3. CDR3 sequence reads: CASSLSGGPYNEQFF. The CDR3 coding sequence is TGTGCCAGCAGCCTTAGCGGGGGGCCCTACAATGAGCAGTTCTTC.

The chain is built from TRBV10-3 and TRBJ1-2; 11 bases line up with TRBD1. From germline, CDR1 is ENHRY and CDR2 SYGVKD. The length of the CDR3 is 14 residues. Unmatched junction bases numbered 9, after V lost 2 bases and J lost 13 bases. The CDR3 loop reads CAISERGQGAYGTF. The CDR3 DNA sequence: TGTGCCATCAGTGAGCGAGGACAGGGGGCTTATGGCACCTTC.